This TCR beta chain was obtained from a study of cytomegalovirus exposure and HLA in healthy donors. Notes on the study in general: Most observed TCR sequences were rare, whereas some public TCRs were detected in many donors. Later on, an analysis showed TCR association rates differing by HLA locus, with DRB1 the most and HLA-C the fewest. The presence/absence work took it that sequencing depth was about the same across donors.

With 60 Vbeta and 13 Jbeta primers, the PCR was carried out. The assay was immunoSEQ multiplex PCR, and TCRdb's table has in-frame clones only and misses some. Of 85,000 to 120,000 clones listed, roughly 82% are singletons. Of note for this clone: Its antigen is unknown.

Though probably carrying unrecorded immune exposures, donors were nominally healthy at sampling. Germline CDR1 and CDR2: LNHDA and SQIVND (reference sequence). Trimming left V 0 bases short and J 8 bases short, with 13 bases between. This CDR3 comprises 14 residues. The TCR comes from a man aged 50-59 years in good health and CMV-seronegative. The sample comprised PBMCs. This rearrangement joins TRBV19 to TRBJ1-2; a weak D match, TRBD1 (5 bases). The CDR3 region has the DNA TGTGCCAGTAGTATAGAAACAGGCTTGCGGGGCTACACCTTC. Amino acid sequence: CASSIETGLRGYTF.